The 21 T cell receptor beta chains presented below share a single source sample, sequenced in a study of shared clonotypes between healthy human individuals. The data were produced by immunoSEQ multiplex PCR, yet TCRdb's version contains in-frame clones alone and is incomplete. The sample lists about 650,000 clones; 95% were seen once. Naivety among CD8 cells was defined by CD45RO negativity and positive CCR7 selection, thereby excluding terminally differentiated effector memory CD45RA+ cells. Sequenced sample: naive CD8+ T cells sorted from blood. Every receptor here comes from a woman in her thirties in good health.

The V gene is TRBV27, the J gene TRBJ2-7; the match to TRBD1 covers 10 bases. The germline V gene encodes CDR1 MNHEY and CDR2 SMNVEV (reference sequence). The CDR3 is 14 residues long. V was pared by 6 bases and J by 3 bases, with 5 bases of the junction left unmatched. CDR3 sequence reads: CASRWTGGDYEQYF. CDR3 sequence (DNA): TGTGCCAGCAGATGGACAGGGGGGGACTACGAGCAGTACTTC.

CDR3 protein: CASSIPGMNTEAFF. The CDR3 DNA sequence: TGTGCCAGTAGTATCCCAGGCATGAACACTGAAGCTTTCTTT. The chain joins TRBV19 to TRBJ1-1; no definite D call. V lost 3 bases, J lost 0 bases, and 8 bases lay in between. The CDR3 sequence is 14 residues long. In germline, CDR1 is LNHDA, CDR2 SQIVND (reference sequence).

The DNA of the CDR3 is TGTGCCAGCAGCTCCGGCCGGTTAGCGGGAGCTGAGGATGAGCAGTTCTTC. It translates to CASSSGRLAGAEDEQFF. V is TRBV13 and J is TRBJ2-1; TRBD2 agrees at 9 bases. CDR3 length: 17 amino acids. The V gene's germline CDR1 is PRHDT and CDR2 FYEKMQ (reference sequence). Trimming removed 4 bases from V and 8 bases from J; junction bases left unmatched: 15.

V is TRBV9 and J is TRBJ1-1; perhaps TRBD1 as D (6 bases). The length of the CDR3 is 15 residues. V lost 3 bases and J lost 8, with 20 bases in between. Germline V gives CDR1 SGDLS, CDR2 YYNGEE. This CDR3 is CASSGGTGFVTEAFF. CDR3 bases: TGTGCCAGCAGCGGAGGAACAGGGTTTGTTACGGAAGCTTTCTTT.

The chain uses TRBV6-1 and TRBJ1-4, with 7 positions matching TRBD1. V gave up 2 bases and J gave up 1 base; unmatched junction bases: 1. Per germline, CDR1 MNHNS and CDR2 SASEGT. The CDR3 is 15 amino acids. CDR3 in amino acids: CASSEYRGTNEKLFF. The CDR3 DNA sequence: TGTGCCAGCAGTGAATACAGGGGAACTAATGAAAAACTGTTTTTT.

This chain joins TRBV4-1 and TRBJ1-1; no firm D call. The CDR3 has 14 amino acids. The V end lost 1 base, the J end lost 5 bases, and 11 bases lay between the germline ends. Germline V gene sequence: CDR1 MGHRA, CDR2 YSYEKL. Here the CDR3 reads CASSQGPRMTEAFF. DNA of the CDR3: TGCGCCAGCAGCCAAGGACCGAGAATGACTGAAGCTTTCTTT.

The chain uses TRBV10-2 and TRBJ2-1; TRBD2 matches at 8 bases. With V trimmed by 4 bases and J by 1 base, 12 bases remained unmatched. Per germline, CDR1 WSHSY and CDR2 SAAADI. The length of the CDR3 is 18 residues. For the CDR3, the DNA is TGCGCCAGCAGTGTGAACATCTATAGCGGGAATTCCTACAATGAGCAGTTCTTC. Amino acid sequence: CASSVNIYSGNSYNEQFF.

The genes are TRBV5-8 and TRBJ1-2, with D possibly TRBD1 on 5 matching bases. Deletions cut 0 bases from V and 8 bases from J, with 26 bases between. CDR1 is SGHTS and CDR2 is YDEGEE in the germline V gene. The CDR3 is 18 amino acids. CDR3: CASSLEGWPGTLIKGYTF. The CDR3 DNA follows: TGTGCCAGCAGCTTGGAGGGGTGGCCAGGAACCTTGATTAAAGGCTACACCTTC. Variable domain in full (rest from reference TRBV5-8 and TRBJ1-2): EAGVTQSPTHLIKTRGQQATLRCSPISGHTSVYWYQQALGLGLQFLLWYDEGEERNRGNFPPRFSGRQFPNYSSELNVNALELEDSALYLCASSLEGWPGTLIKGYTFGSGTRLTVV.

V gene TRBV2 combines with J gene TRBJ2-3, with 10 nucleotides matching TRBD1. The CDR3 contains 18 residues. Unmatched junction bases numbered 15, after V lost 4 bases and J lost 5 bases. Germline loops: CDR1 SNHLY, CDR2 FYNNEI. CDR3 region: CASSAWGPTGGGGDTQYF. Here the CDR3 DNA reads TGTGCCAGCAGTGCGTGGGGCCCGACAGGGGGCGGAGGAGATACGCAGTATTTT.

The V gene is TRBV30, the J gene TRBJ1-3; 10 bases fit TRBD1. The junction had 6 bases not matched to a gene; V was cut back by 5 bases and J by 5 bases. There are 14 residues in the CDR3. Germline V gene data show CDR1 as GTSNPN and CDR2 as SVGIG (reference sequence). This CDR3 is CAWATGQGRNTIYF. The CDR3 DNA sequence: TGTGCCTGGGCTACGGGACAGGGGAGAAACACCATATATTTT.

The chain carries TRBV28 and TRBJ2-3, with no clear D. The CDR3 runs 11 residues. The ends were cut back, 3 bases at V and 7 bases at J, with 5 bases in the middle. The germline gives CDR1 MDHEN, CDR2 SYDVKM. This CDR3 is CASSFSNTQYF. CDR3 nucleotide sequence: TGTGCCAGCAGTTTTTCAAATACGCAGTATTTT.

The chain couples TRBV6-6 to TRBJ2-7, with 11 bases aligning to TRBD1. The CDR3 spans 14 residues. J lost 3 bases, V lost 4 bases, and 2 bases had no gene match. The germline V gene has CDR1 MNHNY and CDR2 SVGAGI (reference sequence). This CDR3 is CASSFGTGGYEQYF. Here the CDR3 DNA reads TGTGCCAGCAGTTTCGGGACAGGGGGCTACGAGCAGTACTTC.

The rearrangement joins TRBV6-4 to TRBJ2-7; 9 positions match TRBD2. Germline V gene data show CDR1 as MRHNA and CDR2 as SNTAGT. V lost 4 bases to trimming and J lost 4 bases; unmatched junction nucleotides: 2. This CDR3 has 13 residues. CDR3 bases: TGTGCCAGCAGTGTGCGGGAGGGGTACGAGCAGTACTTC. Translated: CASSVREGYEQYF.

The chain is built from TRBV28 and TRBJ2-3, with 7 positions matching TRBD1. V lost 2 bases to trimming and J lost 4 bases; unmatched junction nucleotides: 6. The CDR3 spans 15 residues. Per germline, CDR1 MDHEN and CDR2 SYDVKM. CDR3 sequence (DNA): TGTGCCAGCAGTTTACACGACAGGGCGGCAGATACGCAGTATTTT. Amino acids: CASSLHDRAADTQYF.

This sequence joins TRBV6-1 and TRBJ1-2; 7 bases are a match to TRBD1. With V trimmed by 5 bases and J by 7 bases, 13 bases remained unmatched. CDR3 length: 15 residues. Germline V gene data show CDR1 as MNHNS and CDR2 as SASEGT. The CDR3 sequence: CASSPTSGTDFGYTF. The CDR3 DNA sequence: TGTGCCAGCAGTCCCACGAGCGGGACAGACTTTGGCTACACCTTC.

The CDR3 DNA reads TGTGCCAGCAGCTTGTTGGGGGCTTCCTACGAGCAGTACTTC. This gives the protein CASSLLGASYEQYF. The chain links TRBV5-5 to TRBJ2-7; D perhaps matches TRBD1 (6 bases). The CDR3 consists of 14 residues. Trimming stripped 1 base from V and 1 base from J, with 9 bases between. CDR1 and CDR2 from the germline V gene are SGHKS and YYEKEE (reference sequence).

V usage is TRBV11-2 and J usage is TRBJ2-5; 11 bases are a match to TRBD2. CDR3 size: 16 residues. Trimming removed 1 base from V and 4 bases from J; junction bases left unmatched: 5. Germline CDR1 and CDR2: SGHAT and FQNNGV. For the CDR3, the DNA is TGTGCCAGCAGCTTAGTTACTAGCGGGGGTTTAGAGACCCAGTACTTC. It translates to CASSLVTSGGLETQYF.

J is TRBJ2-4 and V is TRBV6-6; TRBD1 matches at 7 bases. Looked up from germline, CDR1 is MNHNY and CDR2 is SVGAGI (reference sequence). The CDR3 length is 15 residues. Germline trimming cut 6 bases from V and 1 base from J; bases unmatched to any gene: 6. This chain's CDR3 is CASRTQGSAKNIQYF. CDR3 in DNA: TGTGCCAGCAGAACACAGGGGTCGGCCAAAAACATTCAGTACTTC.

The rearrangement links TRBV14 to TRBJ2-1; TRBD2 aligns across 8 bases. There are 14 residues in the CDR3. V shed 3 bases and J 9 bases; nucleotides not matched to a gene: 7. Germline V gives CDR1 SGHDN, CDR2 FVKESK. The CDR3 loop reads CASSQSGSSGEQFF. For the CDR3, the DNA is TGTGCCAGCAGCCAGAGCGGGAGTTCGGGTGAGCAGTTCTTC.

This chain uses TRBV5-4 with TRBJ1-1; 7 bases match TRBD1. V dropped 5 bases and J dropped 4; count of bases not matched to a gene: 2. The germline CDR1 and CDR2 sequences are SGHNT and YYREEE (reference sequence). The CDR3 covers 12 residues. The CDR3 reads CASSTGATEAFF. The CDR3 nucleotides read TGTGCCAGCAGTACAGGGGCCACTGAAGCTTTCTTT.

This chain joins TRBV5-1 and TRBJ1-2; D not certain. V was cut by 0 bases and J by 2 bases, with 8 bases left in between. CDR3 length: 14 residues. Germline loops: CDR1 SGHRS, CDR2 YFSETQ. The CDR3 region has the DNA TGCGCCAGCAGCTTGGAGGGAGGAAACTATGGCTACACCTTC. It yields the protein CASSLEGGNYGYTF.